This T cell receptor beta chain emerged from a study of blood T cell repertoires in COVID-19. Libraries were prepared by immunoSEQ multiplex PCR; TCRdb keeps only in-frame clonotypes and omits some of them. The sample lists approximately 150,000 clones, approximately 83% occurring once. Cohorts were determined from participant-reported clinical history. This clone was detected only a few times. The CDR3 has 16 residues. Per germline, CDR1 SQVTM and CDR2 ANQGSEA. The V segment lost 4 bases and the J segment 5 bases; nucleotides outside the gene matches: 10. The chain recombines TRBV29-1 with TRBJ1-5, with 11 bases fitting TRBD1. The source material was PBMCs or T cells enriched from blood (not recorded which). The receptor was derived from a man in his sixties or seventies who had been exposed to COVID-19. For the CDR3, the DNA is TGCAGCGTTGCCTACGGGACAGGGGGAAAGGATCAGCCCCAGCATTTT. Its protein is CSVAYGTGGKDQPQHF.